The rows below give T cell receptor beta chains drawn from one sample of a study of shared clonotypes between healthy human individuals. TCRdb keeps only in-frame clones here, not all; method: immunoSEQ multiplex PCR. The table includes approximately 2,200,000 clones, about 93% detected once. The sample taken for sequencing was naive CD8+ T cells from PBMCs. These receptors all stem from a man aged 18 to 30 in good health. Some clones in this sample may be carry-over from other donors' samples. CDR3s include the opening cysteine and the closing phenylalanine or tryptophan. The D gene is left open where the match is weak. The size of a clone is reported for some rows only, either as once, few or many, or as a class for expanded clones.

j_gene | abundance | d_gene | v_gene | CDR3nt | CDR3aa
TRBJ2-7 | few | TRBD2 | TRBV28 | TGTGCCAGCAGTTTTGAAGCGGGAGGTTCCTACGAGCAGTACTTC | CASSFEAGGSYEQYF
TRBJ1-5 | NA | NA | TRBV27 | TGTGCCAGCAGTCCGCTACAGGGTCATCAGCCCCAGCATTTT | CASSPLQGHQPQHF
TRBJ1-2 | NA | TRBD1 | TRBV27 | TGTGCCAGCAGTACCAGGACAGGGGCCTATGGCTACACCTTC | CASSTRTGAYGYTF
TRBJ2-7 | NA | TRBD2 | TRBV19 | TGTGCCAGTAGTACTGGGACTAGCGGGAGGCTATACTACGAGCAGTACTTC | CASSTGTSGRLYYEQYF
TRBJ1-1 | NA | TRBD1 | TRBV6-6 | TGTGCCAGCAGTCCCATTAACAGGGGGAGATGGTCTGAAGCTTTCTTT | CASSPINRGRWSEAFF
TRBJ2-7 | NA | TRBD2 | TRBV29-1 | TGCAGCGTAGTTCCCCCGGGACTAGGGTACGAGCAGTACTTC | CSVVPPGLGYEQYF
TRBJ2-5 | NA | TRBD2 | TRBV28 | TGTGCCAGCAGTCCGGGGGGAGGAGGACAAGGAGAGACCCAGTACTTC | CASSPGGGGQGETQYF
TRBJ1-2 | once | NA | TRBV27 | TGTGCCAGCAGTTTTCTGGGGGGTGGCTATGGCTACACCTTC | CASSFLGGGYGYTF
TRBJ2-7 | NA | TRBD2 | TRBV19 | TGTGCCAGTAGTATGGACGGGAGGGCTTACGAGCAGTACTTC | CASSMDGRAYEQYF
TRBJ2-7 | NA | NA | TRBV29-1 | TGCAGCGTTGTTTACGGAGCCTACGAGCAGTACTTC | CSVVYGAYEQYF